This TCR beta chain was captured by sequencing in a study of glioma-infiltrating T cells. Whole-study results and caveats: Gliomas, especially low-grade, showed above-expected tissue-blood divergence; non-neoplastic patients showed below.

Germline V gives CDR1 SGHTA, CDR2 FQGNSA. The CDR3 has 21 amino acids. Using RNA template, CDR3s of TCR alpha and beta were amplified with iRepertoire arm-PCR. TCRdb independently ran MiXCR on the multiplex PCR reads; one entry per CDR3 protein. The data contain about 89,000 distinct CDR3 sequences, about a quarter of them seen just once; the ten biggest clones take up 6.7%. Points on this clonotype: Its antigen remains unidentified. One end of the junction varies from germline; a read error may be responsible.

The sample was glioma tissue, nonneoplastic brain tissue, or PBMCs (not recorded which). The sequence derives from a human donor with low-grade glioma or glioblastoma, undergoing nonglioma brain surgery, or in good health (not recorded which). The V gene is TRBV7-2, the J gene TRBJ2-3; 8 positions match TRBD2. CDR3 loop: CASSPRLRGLAGGYFTDTRYF. The CDR3 DNA follows: TGTGCCAGCAGCCCAAGACTCCGGGGGCTAGCGGGCGGTTACTTCACAGATACGCGGTATTTT.